These T cell receptor beta chains were read from a single sample in a study of shared clonotypes between healthy human individuals. The method was immunoSEQ multiplex PCR; TCRdb's version includes in-frame clones alone and lacks a portion of them. The sample has over 2 million clones; about 95% are singletons. Sequencing was performed on naive CD4+ T cells sorted from blood. These receptors were taken from a man in his late teens or twenties in good health. The conserved cysteine and the conserved F or W are not part of the CDR3 here.

CDR3 protein: ASSLDGGLITDTQY
J gene: TRBJ2-3
V gene: TRBV5-4

CDR3 protein: ASSQGNGLTDTQY
J gene: TRBJ2-3
V gene: TRBV4-3

CDR3 protein: ASSHRDRRNEKLF
J gene: TRBJ1-4
V gene: TRBV4-1

CDR3 protein: AWSALDGGGYT
J gene: TRBJ1-2
V gene: TRBV30

CDR3 protein: ASSKNPGLGGSTDTQY
J gene: TRBJ2-3
V gene: TRBV19

CDR3 protein: ASSDIAGYPYNEQF
J gene: TRBJ2-1
V gene: TRBV10-1

CDR3 protein: ASSRSGTGSSYEQY
J gene: TRBJ2-7
V gene: TRBV18

CDR3 protein: ASTSSGGFYEQY
J gene: TRBJ2-7
V gene: TRBV7-2

CDR3 protein: ASSYSWSPADTQY
J gene: TRBJ2-3
V gene: TRBV6-5

CDR3 protein: ASSPVYQQGDNSPLH
J gene: TRBJ1-6
V gene: TRBV19

CDR3 protein: ASRFRENKKNEQY
J gene: TRBJ2-7
V gene: TRBV28

CDR3 protein: ASSPHRVGNTIY
J gene: TRBJ1-3
V gene: TRBV11-2

CDR3 protein: ATSRDRQSNQPQH
J gene: TRBJ1-5
V gene: TRBV15

CDR3 protein: ASTSGGATKNIQY
J gene: TRBJ2-4
V gene: TRBV28

CDR3 protein: SVELGSRGTEAF
J gene: TRBJ1-1
V gene: TRBV29-1

CDR3 protein: ASSTGLAGTETQY
J gene: TRBJ2-5
V gene: TRBV9

CDR3 protein: ASSDGPSYNEQF
J gene: TRBJ2-1
V gene: TRBV7-4

CDR3 protein: ASSPGQPQH
J gene: TRBJ1-5
V gene: TRBV6-6

CDR3 protein: ASTNLAGGGDTQY
J gene: TRBJ2-3
V gene: TRBV6-1

CDR3 protein: ASSLEGAGANVLT
J gene: TRBJ2-6
V gene: TRBV28

CDR3 protein: ASIHGGGETQY
J gene: TRBJ2-5
V gene: TRBV28

CDR3 protein: ASSYRQGLNTEAF
J gene: TRBJ1-1
V gene: TRBV6-6